The 30 T cell receptor beta chains listed next were all sequenced from one sample in a study of T cells in localized non-small cell lung cancer. Assay used: immunoSEQ multiplex PCR; TCRdb lists only in-frame clones, some missing. Of tens of thousands of clones in the sample, about nine tenths were seen once. This specimen was peripheral blood, taken before any cancer treatment. The receptor source for this set is a man aged 40 to 69 with stage I lung adenocarcinoma.

The rearrangement uses TRBV6-5 and TRBJ2-1; D not resolved. This CDR3 contains 13 residues. Trimming left V 2 bases short and J 8 bases short, with 10 bases between. The germline CDR1 and CDR2 sequences are MNHEY and SVGAGI. The CDR3 protein is CASSYRSGDEQFF. The CDR3 nucleotides read TGTGCCAGCAGTTACCGAAGTGGCGATGAGCAGTTCTTC.

This chain uses TRBV19 with TRBJ2-1, with a weak D call TRBD1 (5 bases). Germline V gene data show CDR1 as LNHDA and CDR2 as SQIVND (reference sequence). The V end was cut by 3 bases, the J end by 6 bases, with 12 bases between. This CDR3 has 14 amino acids. The CDR3 DNA is TGTGCCAGTAGTATCAGGGCTGGGTTCAATGAGCAGTTCTTC. Translated: CASSIRAGFNEQFF.

The chain joins TRBV5-1 to TRBJ1-2, with 11 bases aligning to TRBD1. Germline loops: CDR1 SGHRS, CDR2 YFSETQ. This CDR3 contains 14 residues. Losses at the gene ends were 0 bases for V and 9 bases for J; bases not matched to a gene: 4. CDR3 nucleotides: TGCGCCAGCAGCTTGGGGGACAGGGGGTACAGCTACACCTTC. The encoded protein is CASSLGDRGYSYTF.

This rearrangement joins TRBV10-3 to TRBJ2-7; D not certain. Germline CDR1 is ENHRY and CDR2 is SYGVKD. The CDR3 totals 11 residues. With 4 bases removed from V and 6 bases from J, the gap between germline ends came to 7 bases. In DNA, the CDR3 is TGTGCCATCAGTGTGCTTGGCGAGCAGTACTTC. Protein: CAISVLGEQYF.

The rearrangement uses TRBV4-1 and TRBJ1-1; D unresolved. Germline V lookup: CDR1 MGHRA, CDR2 YSYEKL. There are 13 residues in the CDR3. Trimming stripped 0 bases from V and 10 bases from J, with 12 bases between. CDR3 in DNA: TGCGCCAGCAGCCAAGACGGGTATAGATCAGCTTTCTTT. It is translated as CASSQDGYRSAFF.

The rearrangement links TRBV5-4 to TRBJ2-7, with D tentatively TRBD2 (6 bases). The germline V and J ends were trimmed by 3 bases and 4 bases, with 17 bases remaining between them. From germline, CDR1 is SGHNT and CDR2 YYREEE (reference sequence). CDR3 size: 15 residues. CDR3 loop: CASSSYGTRAYEQYF. The CDR3 coding sequence is TGTGCCAGCAGCTCCTACGGGACTCGAGCATACGAGCAGTACTTC.

This CDR3 is CASSEGRGSYNEQFF. For the CDR3, the DNA is TGTGCCAGCAGTGAAGGGAGGGGCTCCTACAATGAGCAGTTCTTC. V gene TRBV6-1 combines with J gene TRBJ2-1; a weak D match, TRBD2 (6 bases). V was shortened by 1 base and J by 0 bases, with 7 bases between the two germline ends. The germline gives CDR1 MNHNS, CDR2 SASEGT. CDR3 length: 15 amino acids.

The chain combines TRBV10-1 with TRBJ2-3; D unresolved. The CDR3 totals 16 residues. CDR1 and CDR2 (germline): WNHNN, SYGVQD (reference sequence). V dropped 0 bases and J dropped 0 bases, with 10 bases sitting between them. Written as DNA, the CDR3 is TGCGCCAGCAGTGAGTCCCCAGGTTCAAGCACAGATACGCAGTATTTT. Residues: CASSESPGSSTDTQYF.

The V and J genes are TRBV20-1 and TRBJ2-1, with D possibly TRBD1 on 5 matching bases. Trimming removed 6 bases from V and 8 bases from J, with 11 bases in between. The CDR3 consists of 11 residues. Germline loops: CDR1 DFQATT, CDR2 SNEGSKA (reference sequence). The CDR3 DNA reads TGCAGTGCCAACACAGGCGATGAGCAGTTCTTC. It encodes CSANTGDEQFF.

CDR3 DNA: TGTGCCAGCAGCTTAAACAGGGGTTATGGGGCCAACGTCCTGACTTTC. Protein: CASSLNRGYGANVLTF. The chain joins TRBV5-4 to TRBJ2-6, with 7 bases lining up with TRBD1. Germline V gene lookup returns CDR1 SGHNT and CDR2 YYREEE (reference sequence). J gave up 3 bases and V 2 bases, and 5 bases lay outside the gene matches. This CDR3 is built from 16 residues.

DNA of the CDR3: TGTGCCACCAGCAGAGATCGCGCCGATGAGGCTTTCTTT. It yields the protein CATSRDRADEAFF. The chain employs TRBV15 and TRBJ1-1; D uncertain. Trimming pared 0 bases from V and 11 bases from J, leaving 13 bases between. The CDR3 is 13 amino acids. Germline CDR1 and CDR2: LNHNV and YYDKDF (reference sequence). Based on the CDR3 plus reference TRBV15 and TRBJ1-1, the full variable domain is DAMVIQNPRYQVTQFGKPVTLSCSQTLNHNVMYWYQQKSSQAPKLLFHYYDKDFNNEADTPDNFQSRRPNTSFCFLDIRSPGLGDTAMYLCATSRDRADEAFFGQGTRLTVV.

This clone was found once. The chain employs TRBV5-1 and TRBJ1-6; D unresolved. V lost 4 bases and J lost 8, with 10 bases in between. The CDR3 is made up of 13 amino acids. Germline V CDR1 and CDR2: SGHRS, YFSETQ. The CDR3 here is CASSRGGDSPLHF. The DNA for the CDR3 is TGCGCCAGCAGCCGGGGTGGGGATTCACCCCTCCACTTT.

V gene TRBV7-3 combines with J gene TRBJ2-5; 10 bases line up with TRBD2. V dropped 5 bases and J dropped 4; count of bases not matched to a gene: 7. This CDR3 has 15 residues. CDR1 and CDR2 from the germline V gene are SGHTA and FQGTGA. The DNA of the CDR3 is TGTGCCAGCAGCGAGGGGCTAGCGGGAGTAGAGACCCAGTACTTC. Translating it yields CASSEGLAGVETQYF.

The CDR3 coding sequence is TGTGCCAGCAGCCCTATCTGGTCCGAATCCGAGCAGTACTTC. Protein sequence: CASSPIWSESEQYF. The chain has TRBV28 and TRBJ2-7, with no clear D. CDR1 is MDHEN and CDR2 is SYDVKM in the germline V gene. There are 14 residues in the CDR3. Trimming pared 6 bases from V and 6 bases from J, leaving 18 bases between.

This clone was recorded only once. The chain recombines TRBV10-3 with TRBJ2-6; D tentatively reads TRBD1 or TRBD2 (5 bases each). The ends were cut back, 1 base at V and 0 bases at J, with 13 bases in the middle. The CDR3 has 18 residues. CDR1 is ENHRY and CDR2 is SYGVKD in the germline V gene. The CDR3 region is CAISEWDLGGSGANVLTF. The CDR3 region has the DNA TGTGCCATCAGTGAGTGGGACCTCGGAGGCTCTGGGGCCAACGTCCTGACTTTC.

The rearrangement joins TRBV27 to TRBJ1-5; 7 nucleotides align to TRBD1. Per the germline V gene, CDR1 is MNHEY and CDR2 is SMNVEV (reference sequence). The CDR3 spans 16 residues. The J segment lost 1 base and the V segment lost 3 bases, leaving 6 bases of the junction unmatched. CDR3 nucleotides: TGTGCCAGCAGTTTCCTGGGACAGCTCAGCAATCAGCCCCAGCATTTT. Its translation: CASSFLGQLSNQPQHF.

The chain carries TRBV6-6 and TRBJ1-2; D gene unclear. Looked up from germline, CDR1 is MNHNY and CDR2 is SVGAGI (reference sequence). The V gene lost 2 bases and the J gene lost 5 bases, with 12 bases spanning the gap. The CDR3 sequence is 14 residues long. The CDR3 region is CASSYEWEGYGYTF. The CDR3, as DNA: TGTGCCAGCAGTTACGAGTGGGAGGGATATGGCTACACCTTC.

The V gene is TRBV5-6, the J gene TRBJ1-2, with D perhaps TRBD1 (5 bases). Deletions cut 2 bases from V and 4 bases from J, with 15 bases between. The CDR3 extends over 15 amino acids. Per the germline V gene, CDR1 is SGHDT and CDR2 is YYEEEE. For the CDR3, the DNA is TGTGCCAGCAGCTTTCCCGACAGACCGCTCTATGGCTACACCTTC. Its translation: CASSFPDRPLYGYTF.

The chain combines TRBV4-2 with TRBJ2-1, with 8 bases that match TRBD2. The V and J ends lost 1 base and 7 bases, in that order; junction bases with no gene match: 9. The germline CDR1 and CDR2 sequences are LGHNA and YNFKEQ. The CDR3 consists of 16 residues. The chain's CDR3 is CASSQGSSGRRNEQFF. CDR3 DNA sequence: TGTGCCAGCAGCCAAGGGTCAAGCGGGAGAAGGAATGAGCAGTTCTTC.

V usage is TRBV5-1 and J usage is TRBJ1-1; D not certain. Trimming took off 0 bases at V and 1 base at J, with 10 bases between the two ends. The CDR3 is 15 residues long. Per germline, CDR1 SGHRS and CDR2 YFSETQ. The CDR3 DNA follows: TGCGCCAGCAGCTTGGCCGCACAGACGAACACTGAAGCTTTCTTT. Protein: CASSLAAQTNTEAFF.

The chain couples TRBV10-3 to TRBJ2-1; 13 bases agree with TRBD2. CDR1 is ENHRY and CDR2 is SYGVKD in the germline V gene. V was clipped by 6 bases and J by 3 bases; unmatched bases: 2. This CDR3 has 15 amino acids. CDR3 protein: CAIRGLAGDYNEQFF. The CDR3 DNA follows: TGTGCCATCAGAGGACTAGCGGGAGACTACAATGAGCAGTTCTTC.

J is TRBJ2-2 and V is TRBV7-9; 11 bases line up with TRBD2. Per the germline V gene, CDR1 is SEHNR and CDR2 is FQNEAQ (reference sequence). V shed 3 bases, J shed 5 bases, and the junction held 11 bases outside the gene matches. CDR3 length equals 18 residues. The CDR3: CASSLVTSGSLSTGELFF. Written as DNA, the CDR3 is TGTGCCAGCAGCTTGGTAACTAGCGGGAGTTTATCTACCGGGGAGCTGTTTTTT.

The chain carries TRBV4-3 and TRBJ2-6; D might be TRBD1 (6 bases). This CDR3 region has 17 residues. The V end lost 2 bases, the J end lost 0 bases, and 11 bases lay between the germline ends. The germline V gene has CDR1 LGHNA and CDR2 YSLEER. DNA of the CDR3: TGCGCCAGCAGCCAATACAGGGTGGGCTCTGGGGCCAACGTCCTGACTTTC. Its protein product is CASSQYRVGSGANVLTF.

This sequence joins TRBV19 and TRBJ2-7; TRBD2 matches 10 bases. This CDR3 is 16 amino acids long. J gave up 4 bases and V 6 bases, and 12 bases lay outside the gene matches. CDR1 LNHDA and CDR2 SQIVND come from the germline V gene (reference sequence). As DNA, the CDR3 is TGTGCCAGTAGCAGTTTAAGGACTAGCGGTGGGTACGAGCAGTACTTC. Encoded protein: CASSSLRTSGGYEQYF.

In this sample, this clone turned up a few times. The chain is built from TRBV28 and TRBJ2-5; D call uncertain. Germline V gives CDR1 MDHEN, CDR2 SYDVKM. V gave up 3 bases and J gave up 5 bases, with 13 bases separating them. This CDR3 contains 14 residues. The CDR3 nucleotides read TGTGCCAGCAGTTTCACAACGCTGGGGGAGACCCAGTACTTC. It translates to CASSFTTLGETQYF.

CDR3 loop: CASSQVGEGYNEQFF. CDR3 nucleotides: TGCGCCAGCAGCCAAGTCGGGGAGGGGTACAATGAGCAGTTCTTC. The rearrangement uses TRBV4-1 and TRBJ2-1, with TRBD2 identical over 7 bases. The V segment lost 1 base and the J segment 4 bases; nucleotides outside the gene matches: 4. CDR1 and CDR2 (germline): MGHRA, YSYEKL. CDR3 length: 15 residues.

The rearrangement joins TRBV6-1 to TRBJ2-7; the match to TRBD1 covers 8 bases. The germline gives CDR1 MNHNS, CDR2 SASEGT. With V trimmed by 4 bases and J by 3 bases, 5 bases remained unmatched. The CDR3 covers 14 residues. The CDR3 spells CASSGITGGYEQYF. CDR3 nucleotide sequence: TGTGCCAGCAGTGGAATTACAGGGGGCTACGAGCAGTACTTC.

The chain carries TRBV7-3 and TRBJ2-1; possibly TRBD2 for D (6 bases). Trimming removed 0 bases from V and 10 bases from J, with 13 bases in between. The germline V gene has CDR1 SGHTA and CDR2 FQGTGA. The CDR3 has 14 residues. This CDR3 reads CASSLTGPSEEQFF. In DNA, the CDR3 is TGTGCCAGCAGCTTAACGGGTCCTAGCGAGGAGCAGTTCTTC. Full variable domain (remainder filled in from reference TRBV7-3 and TRBJ2-1): GAGVSQTPSNKVTEKGKYVELRCDPISGHTALYWYRQSLGQGPEFLIYFQGTGAADDSGLPNDRFFAVRPEGSVSTLKIQRTERGDSAVYLCASSLTGPSEEQFFGPGTRLTVL.

This sequence joins TRBV6-6 and TRBJ2-5; 12 positions agree with TRBD2. After removal of 5 bases from V and 5 bases from J, the junction contained 9 bases not matched to a gene. CDR1 is MNHNY and CDR2 is SVGAGI in the germline V gene (reference sequence). The length of the CDR3 is 16 residues. DNA for the CDR3: TGTGCCAGCAGTACCCGGACTAGCGGGGTGGCGGAGACCCAGTACTTC. It translates to CASSTRTSGVAETQYF.

The rearrangement uses TRBV4-2 and TRBJ1-5; no reliable D call. There are 18 residues in the CDR3. Germline values: CDR1 LGHNA, CDR2 YNFKEQ. The V end lost 4 bases, the J end lost 4 bases, and 23 bases lay between the germline ends. In DNA form, the CDR3 reads TGTGCCAGCAGCCTCTTGTTGGCAAAAGTAGGTAGTAATCAGCCCCAGCATTTT. It yields the protein CASSLLLAKVGSNQPQHF.